The clone carrying this T cell receptor beta chain was recorded a few times. Its antigen is unidentified. This entry comes from a study of T-cell reconstitution after alpha-beta-depleted transplantation in children. From germline, CDR1 is MGHRA and CDR2 YSYEKL. The CDR3 loop spans 14 amino acids. Between the trimmed V and J ends, which lost 2 bases and 3 bases, there was a span of 11 bases. Study-level findings and limits: At the one-year point after transplant, T-cell counts and TCRbeta diversity were found to come mostly from T cells that had been newly produced. Reportedly, roughly two months post-transplant, alpha-beta T cells arose from several hundred expanded graft clones. There were some patients whose high TCRbeta diversity at day 60 came from surviving recipient T cells and thymic progenitors.

It was with unique molecular identifiers that the TCRbeta library was prepared. MiXCR was run by TCRdb on the PCR reads, yielding one entry per CDR3 protein. Of about 980,000 distinct CDR3 sequences in the sample, roughly 31% were seen once. This chain links TRBV4-1 with TRBJ2-7; no clear D gene. The sequences come from PBMCs, mostly from graft donor cells, collected 360 days after TCRalphabeta/CD19-depleted stem cell transplant. The TCR originated in a boy under two years old who had a stem cell transplant for SCID, so the T cells may come from the graft donor. The CDR3 DNA follows: TGCGCCAGCAGCCAAACGGCAGGACGCTACGAGCAGTACTTC. Protein: CASSQTAGRYEQYF.